These 32 T cell receptor beta chains share one sample of origin, sequenced in a study of chemoradiotherapy in HPV16-positive cancers. Method: immunoSEQ multiplex PCR; TCRdb's copy keeps in-frame clones and lacks some. Of about 66,000 clones listed, about nine tenths are singletons. The sequencing used blood, collected from a patient who underwent chemoradiotherapy. The receptors come from a human donor with HPV-associated anogenital cancer.

The chain joins TRBV9 to TRBJ2-3, with TRBD2 matching over 7 bases. The V segment lost 4 bases and the J segment 1 base; nucleotides outside the gene matches: 6. This CDR3 comprises 15 residues. Germline V CDR1 and CDR2: SGDLS, YYNGEE. The CDR3 is CASSPRLAGTDTQYF. The DNA for the CDR3 is TGTGCCAGCAGCCCTCGACTAGCAGGCACAGATACGCAGTATTTT. The full variable domain, with the rest looked up from reference TRBV9 and TRBJ2-3, is DSGVTQTPKHLITATGQRVTLRCSPRSGDLSVYWYQQSLDQGLQFLIQYYNGEERAKGNILERFSAQQFPDLHSELNLSSLELGDSALYFCASSPRLAGTDTQYFGPGTRLTVL.

The chain uses TRBV6-6 and TRBJ2-3; 7 positions match TRBD2. V dropped 0 bases and J dropped 1; count of bases not matched to a gene: 1. The CDR3 is 15 residues long. From germline, CDR1 is MNHNY and CDR2 SVGAGI (reference sequence). The CDR3 protein is CASSYSAGGTDTQYF. The CDR3 DNA is TGTGCCAGCAGTTACTCGGCGGGGGGCACAGATACGCAGTATTTT.

The CDR3 DNA sequence: TGCGCCAGCAGCCGAGGACAGAACTCCTACGAGCAGTACTTC. Translating it yields CASSRGQNSYEQYF. This chain joins TRBV5-1 and TRBJ2-7; perhaps TRBD1 as D (6 bases). The CDR3 spans 14 residues. Germline assignment: CDR1 SGHRS and CDR2 YFSETQ. Trimming left V 4 bases short and J 0 bases short, with 11 bases between.

The rearrangement links TRBV4-1 to TRBJ2-4, with D possibly being TRBD1 (6 bases). This CDR3 comprises 14 residues. V lost 5 bases and J lost 2, with 10 bases in between. CDR1 MGHRA and CDR2 YSYEKL come from the germline V gene. This chain's CDR3 is CASSNRATKNIQYF. CDR3 nucleotide sequence: TGCGCCAGCAGCAACAGGGCCACCAAAAACATTCAGTACTTC.

The chain links TRBV7-6 to TRBJ2-3, with 7 bases lining up with TRBD2. Unmatched junction bases numbered 8, after V lost 5 bases and J lost 0 bases. CDR1 and CDR2 from the germline V gene are SGHVS and FNYEAQ. The CDR3 is 16 amino acids. In nucleotides, the CDR3 is TGTGCCAGCAGCACCGAGTTTAGCGGGAGCACAGATACGCAGTATTTT. Its protein product is CASSTEFSGSTDTQYF.

The chain is built from TRBV6-1 and TRBJ2-1; D remains unclear. V lost 5 bases, J lost 9 bases, and 14 bases lay in between. CDR3 length equals 13 residues. Germline V gene lookup returns CDR1 MNHNS and CDR2 SASEGT. The CDR3 protein is CASSFMTSREQFF. CDR3 in DNA: TGTGCCAGCAGTTTTATGACCAGCCGTGAGCAGTTCTTC.

J is TRBJ2-5 and V is TRBV6-1; D may be TRBD2 (6 bases). There are 10 residues in the CDR3. V was clipped by 8 bases and J by 5 bases, with 6 bases between them. The V gene's germline CDR1 is MNHNS and CDR2 SASEGT. CDR3 protein: CASREETQYF. The DNA for the CDR3 is TGTGCCAGCCGGGAGGAGACCCAGTACTTC.

The genes are TRBV5-6 and TRBJ1-1, with a tentative D call TRBD1 (6 bases). V gave up 1 base and J gave up 4 bases, with 14 bases separating them. In germline, CDR1 is SGHDT, CDR2 YYEEEE. The CDR3 totals 15 residues. The CDR3 region is CASSLPGGRVTEAFF. CDR3 sequence (DNA): TGTGCCAGCAGCTTGCCGGGGGGGCGCGTCACTGAAGCTTTCTTT.

V and J are TRBV4-1 and TRBJ1-3, with D tentatively TRBD1 (6 bases). CDR1 is MGHRA and CDR2 is YSYEKL in the germline V gene. CDR3 length equals 16 residues. V lost 2 bases, J lost 5 bases, and 16 bases lay in between. CDR3 residues: CASSQRAGTSRNTIYF. DNA of the CDR3: TGCGCCAGCAGCCAACGGGCCGGGACAAGCCGAAACACCATATATTTT.

The J gene is TRBJ1-1, the V gene TRBV19, with TRBD1 matching over 7 bases. The CDR3 is made up of 14 amino acids. V shed 3 bases and J 7 bases; nucleotides not matched to a gene: 8. CDR1 is LNHDA and CDR2 is SQIVND in the germline V gene (reference sequence). CDR3 nucleotide sequence: TGTGCCAGTAGTATCTCAACAGGGGACAGTGAAGCTTTCTTT. It is translated as CASSISTGDSEAFF.

The chain is built from TRBV19 and TRBJ2-4, with 9 bases lining up with TRBD1. CDR1 and CDR2 from the germline V gene are LNHDA and SQIVND (reference sequence). Germline trimming cut 6 bases from V and 2 bases from J; bases unmatched to any gene: 5. The CDR3 is made up of 15 amino acids. In DNA form, the CDR3 reads TGTGCCAGTAGGGTACAGGGGGCCCCCAAAAACATTCAGTACTTC. Its protein product is CASRVQGAPKNIQYF.

The chain uses TRBV25-1 and TRBJ1-2, with D perhaps matching TRBD1 (6 bases). The CDR3 has 16 residues. Trimming took off 5 bases at V and 1 base at J, with 17 bases between the two ends. From germline, CDR1 is MGHDK and CDR2 SYGVNS. The CDR3 coding sequence is TGTGCCAGCAGTTATTCCCGGGGAGGGGGTAACTATGGCTACACCTTC. Protein sequence: CASSYSRGGGNYGYTF.

The V call is TRBV5-1, the J call TRBJ1-1; D gene unclear. The length of the CDR3 is 13 residues. V gave up 4 bases and J gave up 3 bases, with 10 bases separating them. The germline gives CDR1 SGHRS, CDR2 YFSETQ. The CDR3 protein is CASSNGDHTEAFF. Here the CDR3 DNA reads TGCGCCAGCAGCAATGGGGATCACACTGAAGCTTTCTTT. The variable domain in full, with the rest retrieved from reference TRBV5-1 and TRBJ1-1, is KAGVTQTPRYLIKTRGQQVTLSCSPISGHRSVSWYQQTPGQGLQFLFEYFSETQRNKGNFPGRFSGRQFSNSRSEMNVSTLELGDSALYLCASSNGDHTEAFFGQGTRLTVV.

The V and J genes are TRBV7-3 and TRBJ2-2; no reliable D call. With 2 bases removed from V and 0 bases from J, the gap between germline ends came to 10 bases. The CDR3 length is 16 residues. Germline assignment: CDR1 SGHTA and CDR2 FQGTGA. The CDR3 DNA sequence: TGTGCCAGCAGCTTATTGGGCCCCGCGAACACCGGGGAGCTGTTTTTT. This encodes CASSLLGPANTGELFF.

The chain links TRBV6-1 to TRBJ2-1, with a possible D match to TRBD1 (6 bases). Germline-derived CDR1 and CDR2 are MNHNS and SASEGT. The V gene lost 2 bases and the J gene lost 8 bases, with 10 bases spanning the gap. This CDR3 is 13 amino acids long. CDR3 residues: CASSEQQGYEQFF. CDR3 nucleotide sequence: TGTGCCAGCAGTGAACAACAGGGTTATGAGCAGTTCTTC.

This rearrangement joins TRBV5-1 to TRBJ1-2; 11 bases are a match to TRBD1. This CDR3 is 14 amino acids long. Germline V CDR1 and CDR2: SGHRS, YFSETQ. The V and J ends lost 6 bases and 4 bases, in that order; junction bases with no gene match: 5. For the CDR3, the DNA is TGCGCCAGCACAGGGACAGGGGGAGGCTATGGCTACACCTTC. Residues: CASTGTGGGYGYTF.

Points on this clone: A read error may produce the germline difference seen at one junction end. The chain carries TRBV28 and TRBJ1-6, with D possibly being TRBD1 (5 bases). The CDR3 totals 14 residues. CDR1 is MDHEN and CDR2 is SYDVKM in the germline V gene. CDR3 nucleotide sequence: TGTGCCAGCATGGGGCCCAACGCCCTTTCAGCCCTCCACTTT. It translates to CASMGPNALSALHF.

The chain has TRBV15 and TRBJ2-1; D might be TRBD2 (6 bases). The V end was cut by 3 bases, the J end by 6 bases, with 9 bases between. Germline V gene lookup returns CDR1 LNHNV and CDR2 YYDKDF (reference sequence). This CDR3 contains 13 residues. CDR3 sequence (DNA): TGTGCCACCAGCAGGGGACTTATCAATGAGCAGTTCTTC. This translates into CATSRGLINEQFF.

The chain has TRBV29-1 and TRBJ1-2; the D gene is possibly TRBD1 (5 bases). Trimming shortened V by 4 bases and J by 8 bases, and 14 bases separated the two germline ends. Germline-derived CDR1 and CDR2 are SQVTM and ANQGSEA. The CDR3 has 12 amino acids. Written as DNA, the CDR3 is TGCAGCGTTGTAGTAGGGGCTGCCGGCTACACCTTC. Translating gives CSVVVGAAGYTF.

V usage is TRBV30 and J usage is TRBJ2-1, with 10 bases aligning to TRBD2. The CDR3 contains 16 residues. The V segment lost 5 bases and the J segment 6 bases; nucleotides outside the gene matches: 13. The V gene's germline CDR1 is GTSNPN and CDR2 SVGIG (reference sequence). The CDR3 region is CAWRGSGGAVGNEQFF. The CDR3 region has the DNA TGTGCCTGGCGCGGAAGCGGGGGGGCCGTGGGCAATGAGCAGTTCTTC.

V is TRBV5-8 and J is TRBJ1-4, with 8 nucleotides matching TRBD1. Germline CDR1 and CDR2: SGHTS and YDEGEE. After removal of 0 bases from V and 6 bases from J, the junction contained 4 bases not matched to a gene. CDR3 length: 15 amino acids. The CDR3 loop reads CASSLGLQGDEKLFF. In nucleotides, the CDR3 is TGTGCCAGCAGCTTGGGATTACAGGGGGATGAAAAACTGTTTTTT.

J is TRBJ1-1 and V is TRBV12-5; TRBD1 matches 7 bases. The CDR3 consists of 16 residues. The ends lost 1 base at V and 5 bases at J; junction bases unmatched: 10. Germline CDR1 LGHNT, CDR2 FRNRAP. The CDR3, as DNA: TGTGCTAGTGGTTTGGCCAGGGGGATCGAAAAGACTGAAGCTTTCTTT. As protein: CASGLARGIEKTEAFF.

The table lists this clone with a few counts. V and J are TRBV7-9 and TRBJ1-1; D is ambiguous. The CDR3 has 11 amino acids. CDR1 and CDR2 (germline): SEHNR, FQNEAQ (reference sequence). V shed 5 bases and J shed 8 bases, with 9 bases lying between them. CDR3 sequence (DNA): TGTGCCAGCAGCCAAGCGGGGGAAGCTTTCTTT. Translation gives CASSQAGEAFF.

This sequence joins TRBV6-1 and TRBJ1-3, with D unresolved. The germline V gene encodes CDR1 MNHNS and CDR2 SASEGT. Trimming cost V 4 bases and J 0 bases, with 13 bases left between them. The length of the CDR3 is 16 residues. CDR3 residues: CASSAQKTISGNTIYF. The CDR3 nucleotides are TGTGCCAGCAGTGCCCAGAAGACTATCTCTGGAAACACCATATATTTT.

J is TRBJ2-3 and V is TRBV6-6, with D unclear. Between the trimmed V and J ends, which lost 6 bases and 2 bases, there was a span of 6 bases. From germline, CDR1 is MNHNY and CDR2 SVGAGI (reference sequence). The CDR3 is made up of 12 amino acids. CDR3 residues: CASSRYTDTQYF. CDR3 DNA sequence: TGTGCCAGCAGCCGCTACACAGATACGCAGTATTTT.

The genes are TRBV5-5 and TRBJ1-5, with TRBD1 matching 7 bases. CDR3 length: 16 residues. Germline CDR1 reads SGHKS; CDR2 reads YYEKEE (reference sequence). V trimming: 0 bases; J trimming: 5 bases; junction bases outside the gene matches: 8. CDR3 nucleotide sequence: TGTGCCAGCAGCTTGGCATCTGCAGGGGGGTATCAGCCCCAGCATTTT. Translated: CASSLASAGGYQPQHF.

The gene calls are TRBV19 and TRBJ2-1; 10 nucleotides line up with TRBD1. The CDR3 sequence is 13 residues long. In germline, CDR1 is LNHDA, CDR2 SQIVND (reference sequence). The junction had 7 bases not matched to a gene; V was cut back by 11 bases and J by 6 bases. CDR3 in amino acids: CAAGTGETNEQFF. In DNA form, the CDR3 reads TGTGCCGCCGGGACAGGGGAGACCAATGAGCAGTTCTTC.

The chain recombines TRBV19 with TRBJ1-1, with D maybe TRBD1 (6 bases). The germline V and J ends were trimmed by 0 bases and 7 bases, with 15 bases remaining between them. Germline V gene lookup returns CDR1 LNHDA and CDR2 SQIVND (reference sequence). The CDR3 contains 15 residues. CDR3 protein: CASSIERTAKFEAFF. The DNA of the CDR3 is TGTGCCAGTAGTATAGAAAGGACAGCCAAGTTTGAAGCTTTCTTT.

CDR3 coding DNA: TGTGCCAGCAGCTTGCAGATGGGAAGCACTGAAGCTTTCTTT. This gives the protein CASSLQMGSTEAFF. The rearrangement uses TRBV5-6 and TRBJ1-1; no definite D call. The CDR3 consists of 14 residues. Trimming stripped 1 base from V and 4 bases from J, with 11 bases between. Per germline, CDR1 SGHDT and CDR2 YYEEEE.

V is TRBV5-4 and J is TRBJ1-1; TRBD1 might be the D (5 bases). The CDR3 is 15 residues long. The V end lost 4 bases, the J end lost 6 bases, and 19 bases lay between the germline ends. Germline lookup yields CDR1 SGHNT and CDR2 YYREEE (reference sequence). In nucleotides, the CDR3 is TGTGCCAGCAGCCAAGTGGTATCAGGGAGTCCTGAAGCTTTCTTT. Amino acids: CASSQVVSGSPEAFF.

The chain carries TRBV27 and TRBJ2-3; D not certain. Germline CDR1 reads MNHEY; CDR2 reads SMNVEV (reference sequence). V lost 0 bases and J 6 bases, leaving 16 bases between the germline ends. This CDR3 contains 16 residues. CDR3 nucleotide sequence: TGTGCCAGCAGTTTATCTAAGGGCTTCGTTATCGATACGCAGTATTTT. The encoded protein is CASSLSKGFVIDTQYF.

The chain joins TRBV7-8 to TRBJ1-1; 9 bases map to TRBD1. Germline loops: CDR1 SGHVS, CDR2 FQNEAQ. The CDR3 covers 13 residues. Germline trimming cut 8 bases from V and 1 base from J; bases unmatched to any gene: 2. The CDR3 loop reads CASGQGRNTEAFF. CDR3 coding DNA: TGTGCCAGCGGACAGGGGAGGAACACTGAAGCTTTCTTT.